This T cell receptor beta chain was captured in a study of blood T cell repertoires in COVID-19. Study background: The study drew acute and convalescent COVID-19 samples from the United States, Italy and Spain. PBMCs, B-cell-depleted T cells, or T cells provided the cDNA or gDNA that made up the material.

This clone was detected only a few times. Germline CDR1 is SGHRS and CDR2 is YFSETQ. Trimming stripped 3 bases from V and 4 bases from J, with 8 bases between. The CDR3 is 13 residues long. Authors' analysis steps: From reference gene primer amplification, estimates of nucleated cell counts were derived. Profiled with immunoSEQ multiplex PCR; TCRdb holds only in-frame clones, not every one. That table furnishes V, J and clone size, whereas the DNA furnished D and trimming. The sample lists tens of thousands of clones, 75% to 90% occurring once. The receptor's source is a woman of 80 years or more with acute or convalescent COVID-19. V and J are TRBV5-1 and TRBJ1-5; possibly TRBD1 for D (6 bases). Sequencing was performed on peripheral blood. CDR3 sequence: CASSWTVNQPQHF. In DNA form, the CDR3 reads TGCGCCAGCAGCTGGACAGTAAATCAGCCCCAGCATTTT.